This TCR beta chain came from a study of T cell repertoires in cytomegalovirus infection. TCRdb used MiXCR to reprocess the reads, holding one entry per CDR3 protein. The sample consists of 450,000 to 600,000 distinct CDR3 sequences, about 11% of them appearing once. This clonotype was picked up many times. V trimming: 5 bases; J trimming: 5 bases; junction bases outside the gene matches: 9. This CDR3 is 15 amino acids long. CDR1 and CDR2 (germline): SEHNR, FQNEAQ (reference sequence). The TCR comes from a human donor in good health (CMV status not recorded). Some clones in this sample may be carry-over from other donors' samples. Material for sequencing was PBMCs. The chain joins TRBV7-9 to TRBJ2-1, with TRBD2 identical over 7 bases. CDR3 bases: TGTGCCAGCAGCCCGCCGGGCGGGAGAGACAATGAGCAGTTCTTC. Translating it yields CASSPPGGRDNEQFF.